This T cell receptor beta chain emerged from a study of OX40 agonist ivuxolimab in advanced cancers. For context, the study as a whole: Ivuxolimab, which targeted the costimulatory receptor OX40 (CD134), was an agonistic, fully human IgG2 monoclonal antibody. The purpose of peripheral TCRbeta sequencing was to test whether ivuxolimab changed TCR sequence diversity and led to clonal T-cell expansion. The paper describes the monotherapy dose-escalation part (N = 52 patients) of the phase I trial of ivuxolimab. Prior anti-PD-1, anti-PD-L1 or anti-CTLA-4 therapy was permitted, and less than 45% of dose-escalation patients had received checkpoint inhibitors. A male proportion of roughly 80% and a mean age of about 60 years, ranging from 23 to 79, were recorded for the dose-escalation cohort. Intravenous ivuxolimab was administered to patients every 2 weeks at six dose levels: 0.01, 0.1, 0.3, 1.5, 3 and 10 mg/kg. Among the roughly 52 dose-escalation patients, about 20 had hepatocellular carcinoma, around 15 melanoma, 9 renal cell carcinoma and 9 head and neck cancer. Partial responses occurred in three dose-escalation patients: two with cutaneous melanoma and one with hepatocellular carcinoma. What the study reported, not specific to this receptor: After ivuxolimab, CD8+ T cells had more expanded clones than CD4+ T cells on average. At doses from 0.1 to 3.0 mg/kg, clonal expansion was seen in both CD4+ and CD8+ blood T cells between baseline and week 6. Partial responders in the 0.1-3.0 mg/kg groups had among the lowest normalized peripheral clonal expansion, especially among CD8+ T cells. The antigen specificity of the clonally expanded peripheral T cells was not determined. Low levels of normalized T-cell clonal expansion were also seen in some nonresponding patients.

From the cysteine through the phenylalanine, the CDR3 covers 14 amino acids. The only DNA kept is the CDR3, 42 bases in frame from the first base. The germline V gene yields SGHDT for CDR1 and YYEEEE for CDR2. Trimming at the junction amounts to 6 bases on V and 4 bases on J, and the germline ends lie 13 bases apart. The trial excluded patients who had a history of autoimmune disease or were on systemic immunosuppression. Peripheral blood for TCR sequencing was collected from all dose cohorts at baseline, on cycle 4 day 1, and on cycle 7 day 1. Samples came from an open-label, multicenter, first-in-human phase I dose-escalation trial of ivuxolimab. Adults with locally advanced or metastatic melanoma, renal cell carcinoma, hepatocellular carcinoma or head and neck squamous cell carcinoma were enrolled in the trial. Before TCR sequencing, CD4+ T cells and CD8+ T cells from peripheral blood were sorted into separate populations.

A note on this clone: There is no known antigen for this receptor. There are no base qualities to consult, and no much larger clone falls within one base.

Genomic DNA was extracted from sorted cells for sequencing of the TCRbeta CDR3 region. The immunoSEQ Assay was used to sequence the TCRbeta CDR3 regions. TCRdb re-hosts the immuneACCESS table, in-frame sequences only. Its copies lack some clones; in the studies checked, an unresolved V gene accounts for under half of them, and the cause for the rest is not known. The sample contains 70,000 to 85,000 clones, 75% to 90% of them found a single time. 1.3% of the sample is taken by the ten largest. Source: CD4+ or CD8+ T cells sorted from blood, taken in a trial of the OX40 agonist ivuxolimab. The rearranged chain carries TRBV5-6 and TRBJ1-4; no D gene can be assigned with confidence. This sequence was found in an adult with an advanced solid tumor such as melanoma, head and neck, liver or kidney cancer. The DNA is TGTGCCAGCACCAAACAAGGCAGTAATGAAAAACTGTTTTTT. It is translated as CASTKQGSNEKLFF.